In its sample, the clone carrying this T cell receptor (beta chain) was seen many times. These data originate in a study of T-cell reconstitution after alpha-beta-depleted transplantation in children. TCRbeta library preparation incorporated unique molecular identifiers. TCRdb called the PCR reads again in MiXCR, with one record for every CDR3 protein. The sample carries about 300,000 distinct CDR3 sequences, over 9.5% recorded once. V lost 5 bases and J lost 6; bases outside the gene matches: 11. The V gene's germline CDR1 is SGHTA and CDR2 FQGNSA. The length of the CDR3 is 16 residues. The chain carries TRBV7-2 and TRBJ2-1; 9 positions agree with TRBD2. The sequence was collected from a boy under two years old with acute myeloid leukemia, due to receive a stem cell transplant. The sample was PBMCs, taken before TCRalphabeta/CD19-depleted stem cell transplant. This CDR3 reads CASSPQSSGIANEQFF. The CDR3 DNA reads TGTGCCAGCAGCCCACAATCTAGCGGGATTGCCAATGAGCAGTTCTTC.